This T cell receptor (beta chain) derives from a study of T cell repertoires in cytomegalovirus infection. For the study at large: Used in the study were CMV epitopes, some recently identified and HLA-C-restricted, others well-studied and HLA-B-restricted. Both a matching HLA type and CMV infection were indicated by public TCR beta signatures.

TCRdb processed the reads anew with MiXCR; each CDR3 protein has one entry. This table has hundreds of thousands of distinct CDR3 sequences, approximately 32% appearing once. V lost 4 bases to trimming and J lost 7 bases, with 16 bases between them. The CDR3 loop spans 15 amino acids. General study points: Summed frequency of shared TCR beta families picked out CMV carriers who also had the relevant HLA. Across the ex vivo response, the dominant clonotypes were HLA-C-restricted CMV-specific TCR beta clonotypes.

This clonotype was seen a few times. Its antigen is not known. The clonotype originates from a human donor in good health (CMV status not recorded). Some clones in this sample may be carry-over from other donors' samples. The chain joins TRBV12-3 or TRBV12-4 to TRBJ1-4, with a tentative D call TRBD1 (6 bases). The sample consisted of cultured CD8+ T cells from PBMCs, taken from culture after CMV antigen stimulation. CDR3 in amino acids: CASSWDRSGAEKLFF. CDR3 bases: TGTGCCAGCAGTTGGGATCGCTCGGGGGCTGAAAAACTGTTTTTT.